Detailed here is one TCR beta chain. Its antigen remains unknown. The source of the sample is a study of shared clonotypes between healthy human individuals. Generated by immunoSEQ multiplex PCR, the TCRdb table keeps only in-frame clones and is missing some. The sample shows about 960,000 clones, more than 75% of them seen only once. Broader study findings: It was the few donors that limited the genetic and exposure-history diversity represented.

CDR1 is SGHTA and CDR2 is FQGTGA in the germline V gene. The CDR3 is made up of 13 amino acids. The V gene end was trimmed by 4 bases and the J gene end by 8 bases; junction bases not matched to a gene: 6. The TCR was taken from a young man in good health. The chain links TRBV7-3 to TRBJ1-2; 8 nucleotides match TRBD1. The material sequenced was memory CD4+ T cells sorted from blood. This sample's subset: CD45RA-negative fraction. In nucleotides, the CDR3 is TGTGCCAGCAGCTCCGGACAGGGCGTGGGCTACACCTTC. Residues: CASSSGQGVGYTF. The entire variable domain, with the rest obtained from reference TRBV7-3 and TRBJ1-2, is as follows: GAGVSQTPSNKVTEKGKYVELRCDPISGHTALYWYRQSLGQGPEFLIYFQGTGAADDSGLPNDRFFAVRPEGSVSTLKIQRTERGDSAVYLCASSSGQGVGYTFGSGTRLTVV.